The 9 T cell receptor beta chains below come from one sample, sequenced in a study of cytomegalovirus exposure and HLA in healthy donors. Assay: immunoSEQ multiplex PCR; the TCRdb copy retains only in-frame clones and omits some. The profile shows around 220,000 clones, around 90% of them singletons. The sample taken for sequencing was PBMCs. The receptors were sampled from a woman between 18 and 29 years old in good health and CMV-seronegative.

V gene TRBV28 combines with J gene TRBJ2-7; 7 positions match TRBD1. V lost 3 bases and J lost 2; bases outside the gene matches: 10. The CDR3 runs to 16 residues. CDR1 MDHEN and CDR2 SYDVKM come from the germline V gene. The CDR3 here is CASSFPRDSPTYEQYF. CDR3 nucleotide sequence: TGTGCCAGCAGTTTCCCCCGGGACAGTCCTACCTACGAGCAGTACTTC. Full variable domain (missing parts from reference TRBV28 and TRBJ2-7): DVKVTQSSRYLVKRTGEKVFLECVQDMDHENMFWYRQDPGLGLRLIYFSYDVKMKEKGDIPEGYSVSREKKERFSLILESASTNQTSMYLCASSFPRDSPTYEQYFGPGTRLTVT.

V and J are TRBV7-6 and TRBJ2-7; the D gene is possibly TRBD1 (5 bases). Trimming cost V 1 base and J 5 bases, with 12 bases left between them. Germline-derived CDR1 and CDR2 are SGHVS and FNYEAQ. This CDR3 region has 14 residues. Here the CDR3 DNA reads TGTGCCAGCAGCTTAGGGTCAGGGCTCAACGAGCAGTACTTC. Its translation: CASSLGSGLNEQYF.

The chain joins TRBV11-1 to TRBJ2-7, with TRBD2 matching 10 bases. V was pared by 4 bases and J by 3 bases, with 9 bases of the junction left unmatched. The V gene's germline CDR1 is SGHAT and CDR2 FQDESV (reference sequence). The CDR3 contains 16 residues. The CDR3 sequence is CASSSGGASGSYEQYF. CDR3 in DNA: TGTGCCAGCAGCTCCGGCGGGGCTAGCGGGAGCTACGAGCAGTACTTC.

V gene TRBV7-2 combines with J gene TRBJ1-5; D gene unclear. Per germline, CDR1 SGHTA and CDR2 FQGNSA. The CDR3 runs to 13 residues. V lost 5 bases and J lost 7, with 12 bases in between. In DNA, the CDR3 is TGTGCCAGCAGCCCCGAGAGGCAGCAGCCCCAGCATTTT. Translated: CASSPERQQPQHF. The full variable domain, with the rest looked up from reference TRBV7-2 and TRBJ1-5, is GAGVSQSPSNKVTEKGKDVELRCDPISGHTALYWYRQSLGQGLEFLIYFQGNSAPDKSGLPSDRFSAERTGGSVSTLTIQRTQQEDSAVYLCASSPERQQPQHFGDGTRLSIL.

This clone was recorded only once. The chain employs TRBV6-5 and TRBJ2-4, with D perhaps matching TRBD1 (5 bases). V was pared by 6 bases and J by 0 bases, with 12 bases between. CDR3 length equals 15 residues. Germline V gives CDR1 MNHEY, CDR2 SVGAGI. The CDR3 loop is CASSPRQIAKNIQYF. CDR3 nucleotide sequence: TGTGCCAGCAGCCCTCGACAGATAGCCAAAAACATTCAGTACTTC.

J is TRBJ2-5 and V is TRBV9, with 11 bases lining up with TRBD2. Per germline, CDR1 SGDLS and CDR2 YYNGEE. J lost 4 bases, V lost 4 bases, and 6 bases had no gene match. This CDR3 is built from 15 residues. The CDR3: CASSSQGLAAETQYF. The CDR3 region has the DNA TGTGCCAGCAGCTCACAGGGACTAGCGGCAGAGACCCAGTACTTC. Filled out from reference TRBV9 and TRBJ2-5, the complete variable domain reads DSGVTQTPKHLITATGQRVTLRCSPRSGDLSVYWYQQSLDQGLQFLIQYYNGEERAKGNILERFSAQQFPDLHSELNLSSLELGDSALYFCASSSQGLAAETQYFGPGTRLLVL.

This clone is a singleton in its sample. The chain carries TRBV27 and TRBJ2-1; 9 nucleotides align to TRBD2. V shed 7 bases, J shed 6 bases, and the junction held 4 bases outside the gene matches. Germline CDR1 is MNHEY and CDR2 is SMNVEV (reference sequence). This CDR3 spans 13 amino acids. CDR3 amino acids: CASTLAGVNEQFF. CDR3 coding DNA: TGTGCCAGCACCTTAGCGGGAGTCAATGAGCAGTTCTTC.

This chain links TRBV6-5 with TRBJ2-1, with no clear D. CDR3 length: 16 amino acids. Looked up from germline, CDR1 is MNHEY and CDR2 is SVGAGI. V was cut by 0 bases and J by 0 bases, with 9 bases left in between. CDR3 sequence (DNA): TGTGCCAGCAGTTACTCGAGTGTGAGCTCCTACAATGAGCAGTTCTTC. As protein: CASSYSSVSSYNEQFF.

The J gene is TRBJ2-7, the V gene TRBV6-1; TRBD1 matches 7 bases. Germline V CDR1 and CDR2: MNHNS, SASEGT. Unmatched junction bases numbered 7, after V lost 7 bases and J lost 4 bases. The CDR3 is 13 residues long. CDR3 DNA: TGTGCCAGCACCCCGGGACAGTCTTACGAGCAGTACTTC. This gives the protein CASTPGQSYEQYF.